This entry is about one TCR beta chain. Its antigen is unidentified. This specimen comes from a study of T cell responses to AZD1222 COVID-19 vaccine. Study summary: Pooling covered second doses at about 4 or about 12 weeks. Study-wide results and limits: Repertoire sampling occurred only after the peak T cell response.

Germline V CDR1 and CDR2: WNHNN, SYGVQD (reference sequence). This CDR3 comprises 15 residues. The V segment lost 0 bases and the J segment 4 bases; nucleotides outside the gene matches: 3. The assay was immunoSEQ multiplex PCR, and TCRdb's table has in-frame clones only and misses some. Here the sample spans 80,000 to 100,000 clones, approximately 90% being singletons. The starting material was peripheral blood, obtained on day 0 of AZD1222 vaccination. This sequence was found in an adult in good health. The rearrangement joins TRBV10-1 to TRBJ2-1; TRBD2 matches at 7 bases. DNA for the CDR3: TGCGCCAGCAGTGAGTCAAGCGGGGCGTACAATGAGCAGTTCTTC. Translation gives CASSESSGAYNEQFF.